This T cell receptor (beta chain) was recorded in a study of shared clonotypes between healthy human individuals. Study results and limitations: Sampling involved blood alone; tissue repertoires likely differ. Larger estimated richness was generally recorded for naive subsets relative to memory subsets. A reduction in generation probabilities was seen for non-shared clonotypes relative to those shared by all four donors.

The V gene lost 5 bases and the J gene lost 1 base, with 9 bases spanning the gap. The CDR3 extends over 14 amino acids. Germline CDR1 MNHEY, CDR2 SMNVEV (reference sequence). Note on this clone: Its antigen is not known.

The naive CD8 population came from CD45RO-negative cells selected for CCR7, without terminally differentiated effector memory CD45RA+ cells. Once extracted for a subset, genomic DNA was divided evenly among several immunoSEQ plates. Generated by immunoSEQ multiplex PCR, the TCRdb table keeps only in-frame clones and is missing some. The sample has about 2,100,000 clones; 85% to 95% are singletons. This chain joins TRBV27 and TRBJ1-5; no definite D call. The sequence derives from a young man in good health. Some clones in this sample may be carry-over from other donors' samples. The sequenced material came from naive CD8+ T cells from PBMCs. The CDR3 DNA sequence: TGTGCCAGCAGTCCCATGGACAGCAATCAGCCCCAGCATTTT. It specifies CASSPMDSNQPQHF.